A selection of T cell receptor beta chains follows, all from one sample in a study of identical twins. TCRdb reprocessed the 5' RACE reads via MiXCR and lists one record per CDR3 protein. The sample yields 140,000 to 150,000 distinct CDR3 sequences, approximately 4% seen once. The sequencing input was memory T cells sorted from blood. All receptors come from a man younger than 35 in good health. CDR3s include the opening cysteine and the closing phenylalanine or tryptophan. The D gene is left open where the match is weak. Clone size, where shown, is once, few, many, or a class for clones that have expanded.

TRBJ2-2,15,NA,many,TRBV15,TGTGCCACCAGCAGAGACAGACTAAACGGCGGGGAGCTGTTTTTT,CATSRDRLNGGELFF
TRBJ2-1,14,NA,many,TRBV18,TGTGCCAGCTCGATTAACAGTTACTACAATGAGCAGTTCTTC,CASSINSYYNEQFF
TRBJ1-6,15,NA,many,TRBV4-2,TGTGCCAGCAGCCAAGAGTACAGAGATAATTCACCCCTCCACTTT,CASSQEYRDNSPLHF
TRBJ2-7,15,TRBD2,many,TRBV7-2,TGTGCCAGCAGCTTAAAAGCTAGCGGGGCCTACGAGCAGTACTTC,CASSLKASGAYEQYF
TRBJ1-1,12,NA,many,TRBV3-1,TGTGCCAGCAGCCACGCAAGTACTGAAGCTTTCTTT,CASSHASTEAFF
TRBJ2-1,16,NA,many,TRBV12-3/TRBV12-4,TGTGCCAGCAGTTTTGGTCCCGGGATCTCATACAATGAGCAGTTCTTC,CASSFGPGISYNEQFF
TRBJ2-1,14,TRBD2,many,TRBV7-2,TGTGCCAGCAGCGGGACTAGCGGGGGAGAAGGGCAGTTCTTC,CASSGTSGGEGQFF
TRBJ2-3,16,NA,many,TRBV20-1,TGCAGTGCCCATTCGGGACGCTCTCGCGGCGCAGATACGCAGTATTTT,CSAHSGRSRGADTQYF
TRBJ1-5,13,NA,many,TRBV6-1,TGTGCCAGCCTGGGGGGGATGGGTCAGCCCCAGCATTTT,CASLGGMGQPQHF
TRBJ2-1,15,TRBD1,many,TRBV7-2,TGTGCCAGCAGCCCAACCGGGACAGGGATGGCCCATGGGTTCTTC,CASSPTGTGMAHGFF
TRBJ2-1,13,TRBD1,many,TRBV18,TGTGCCAGCTCACTTGGACAGGGCGATGAGCAGTTCTTC,CASSLGQGDEQFF
TRBJ1-5,14,NA,many,TRBV20-1,TGCAGTGCCGCGGGACGGGTGATCAATCAGCCCCAGCATTTT,CSAAGRVINQPQHF
TRBJ2-1,13,NA,many,TRBV29-1,TGCAGCTCAAACCGAGGGGATGGCAATGAGCAGTTCTTC,CSSNRGDGNEQFF
TRBJ2-1,16,TRBD2,many,TRBV3-1,TGTGCCAGCAGCGACATGGGGCTAGCGGCGAACAATGAGCAGTTCTTC,CASSDMGLAANNEQFF
TRBJ2-7,17,TRBD2,many,TRBV5-1,TGCGCCAGCAGCACCGGACTAGCGGGCGGGAGGGCTCACGAGCAGTACTTC,CASSTGLAGGRAHEQYF
TRBJ1-2,15,TRBD1,few,TRBV15,TGTGCCACCAGCAGACTTTCAGACAGGGGCGGAGGCTACACCTTC,CATSRLSDRGGGYTF
TRBJ1-1,15,NA,many,TRBV20-1,TGCAGTGCTAGAGATAGGATGAGGTGGAACACTGAAGCTTTCTTT,CSARDRMRWNTEAFF
TRBJ2-7,13,NA,many,TRBV5-1,TGCGCCAGCAGCTTGTACACGGCCTGGGAGCAGTACTTC,CASSLYTAWEQYF
TRBJ2-6,16,NA,many,TRBV15,TGTGCCACCAGCACTCCTAGGGGATCTGGGGCCAACGTCCTGACTTTC,CATSTPRGSGANVLTF
TRBJ2-5,10,NA,many,TRBV2,TGTGCCAGCAGTGGAGGGGTTGCGTACTTC,CASSGGVAYF
TRBJ2-4,15,TRBD1,many,TRBV7-2,TGTGCCAGCGCAACGGTTAAGGGGGCCGGAAACATTCAGTACTTC,CASATVKGAGNIQYF
TRBJ2-1,14,TRBD2,many,TRBV12-3/TRBV12-4,TGTGCCAGCAGGCTAGGACTAGTAGGCAATGAGCAGTTCTTC,CASRLGLVGNEQFF
TRBJ2-3,17,TRBD2,many,TRBV20-1,TGCAGTGCTGGACGGTATACTAGCGGGAGGAGGACAGATACGCAGTATTTT,CSAGRYTSGRRTDTQYF
TRBJ1-1,12,NA,many,TRBV29-1,TGCAGCGTTGGGGGTGCGGGTACTGAAGCTTTCTTT,CSVGGAGTEAFF
TRBJ1-5,15,NA,many,TRBV15,TGTGCCACCAGCAGAGGACAGGAGTACAATCAGCCCCAGCATTTT,CATSRGQEYNQPQHF
TRBJ2-1,13,NA,many,TRBV7-2,TGTGCCAGCAGCTCCTATAGGGGAGGTGAGCAGTTCTTC,CASSSYRGGEQFF
TRBJ2-5,15,NA,many,TRBV20-1,TGCAGTGCTAGAGACGCTAGGGACCCCCAAGAGACCCAGTACTTC,CSARDARDPQETQYF
TRBJ2-3,14,TRBD2,many,TRBV20-1,TGCAGTGCTAGGGGGGGACTAGTTGCAGATACGCAGTATTTT,CSARGGLVADTQYF
TRBJ2-2,13,NA,many,TRBV5-1,TGCGCCAGCAGCTTGACAGGCACCGGGGAGCTGTTTTTT,CASSLTGTGELFF
TRBJ2-1,16,TRBD2,many,TRBV11-2,TGTGCCAGCAGCCCGCGGACTAGCGGGACCAACAATGAGCAGTTCTTC,CASSPRTSGTNNEQFF
TRBJ2-2,15,NA,NA,TRBV20-1,TGCAGTGCTAGAGATCTGATAGTAGGCACCGGGGAGCTGTTTTTT,CSARDLIVGTGELFF
TRBJ2-1,13,TRBD2,few,TRBV6-2/TRBV6-3,TGTGCCAGTTTCGGGACTAGCGATAGTGAGCAGTTCTTC,CASFGTSDSEQFF
TRBJ1-2,18,TRBD1,many,TRBV5-6,TGTGCCAGCAGCTTGGGGGGACAGGCGGGAGTTCGGATATATGGCTACACCTTC,CASSLGGQAGVRIYGYTF
TRBJ2-7,14,NA,NA,TRBV12-3/TRBV12-4,TGTGCCAGCAGCCTCGACATTATCTCCTACGAGCAGTACTTC,CASSLDIISYEQYF
TRBJ2-3,17,TRBD2,few,TRBV5-1,TGCGCCACCACCCGGGGGGGGCTGTCTGGTAGTCGAGATACGCAGTATTTT,CATTRGGLSGSRDTQYF